Listed below are T cell receptor beta chains from one sample, sequenced in a study of cytomegalovirus exposure and HLA in healthy donors. Sequencing was performed with immunoSEQ multiplex PCR; in TCRdb, only in-frame clones are kept and a portion is missing. The sample contains nearly 110,000 clones, 81% of which appear only once. Material: PBMCs. The receptors originated from a man aged 25 to 45 in good health and CMV-seronegative. Both conserved end residues are part of each CDR3. D genes are given only for firm matches. A row's size may be missing; if present it is once, few, many or a size class.

TRBD2 TRBJ2-3 11 . TRBV6-5 TGTGCCAGCAGTTGGGAGGGTACGCAGTATTTT CASSWEGTQYF
. TRBJ1-2 15 once TRBV4-1 TGCGCCAGCAGCCAACCCACCACAGGCGTCTACGGCTACACCTTC CASSQPTTGVYGYTF
. TRBJ1-1 15 . TRBV11-3 TGTGCCAGCAGCCACGGACTGTACGGGGACACTGAAGCTTTCTTT CASSHGLYGDTEAFF
. TRBJ2-1 16 . TRBV28 TGTGCCAGCAGTTCCCTTATAGCAAGCTCCTACAATGAGCAGTTCTTC CASSSLIASSYNEQFF
. TRBJ1-2 10 few TRBV20-1 TGCAGTGCTAACCCAGCGGCCTACACCTTC CSANPAAYTF
TRBD1 TRBJ2-5 15 . TRBV5-4 TGTGCCAGCCGTCTGGCAGGGGGCCCGTCGGAGACCCAGTACTTC CASRLAGGPSETQYF
. TRBJ2-1 15 . TRBV6-1 TGTGCCAGCAGTCCTCGGGCGTCGGGGTACAATGAGCAGTTCTTC CASSPRASGYNEQFF
TRBD1 TRBJ1-1 18 . TRBV6-1 TGTGCCAGCAGTGAACTGAACCGGGACAGGGGCAGCCCCACTGAAGCTTTCTTT CASSELNRDRGSPTEAFF
. TRBJ2-5 14 . TRBV13 TGTGCCAGCAGCCCGAGGGGGGGCGAGGAGACCCAGTACTTC CASSPRGGEETQYF
. TRBJ1-5 13 . TRBV6-4 TGTGCCAGCTCCGTCCAGAGCAATCAGCCCCAGCATTTT CASSVQSNQPQHF
TRBD2 TRBJ2-4 16 . TRBV28 TGTGCCAGCAGCTCCGGACTAGCGGGACGCAAAAACATTCAGTACTTC CASSSGLAGRKNIQYF
TRBD1 TRBJ2-1 16 few TRBV28 TGTGCCAGCAGTCCGACTCTTGGACAGGGAAGGAATGAGCAGTTCTTC CASSPTLGQGRNEQFF
. TRBJ1-2 13 once TRBV6-1 TGTGCCAGCAGTGACGGAGTCCGCTATGGCTACACCTTC CASSDGVRYGYTF
TRBD1 TRBJ2-7 15 . TRBV5-4 TGTGCCAGCAGCTTGGAGAACAGGGGCGCCTACGAGCAGTACTTC CASSLENRGAYEQYF
TRBD2 TRBJ2-1 15 once TRBV4-2 TGTGCCAGCAGCCAAGTAGGCACTAGCGTTAATGAGCAGTTCTTC CASSQVGTSVNEQFF
. TRBJ2-7 11 . TRBV9 TGTGCCAGCAGTGCAGGCTACGAGCAGTACTTC CASSAGYEQYF
TRBD1 TRBJ1-2 19 . TRBV28 TGTGCCAGCCTACCGAGAGGAAGGGACAGGGGGCGAGAAAGCTATGGCTACACCTTC CASLPRGRDRGRESYGYTF
TRBD1 TRBJ1-4 15 . TRBV10-2 TGCGCCAGCAGGCCCGGACAGGGGAGGGATGAAAAACTGTTTTTT CASRPGQGRDEKLFF
. TRBJ2-2 12 . TRBV5-1 TGCGCCAGCATAGGGGACACCGGGGAGCTGTTTTTT CASIGDTGELFF
TRBD2 TRBJ2-3 11 . TRBV20-1 TGCAGTGCCCGGGAGGAAACAGCGCAGTATTTT CSAREETAQYF
. TRBJ2-4 17 . TRBV25-1 TGTGCCAGCAGTGAACCCCAGGGTATAGGGGCTAGGTACATTCAGTACTTC CASSEPQGIGARYIQYF
. TRBJ1-2 15 . TRBV4-1 TGCGCCAGCAGCCAAGATCCAGAAGCTAACTATGGCTACACCTTC CASSQDPEANYGYTF
TRBD2 TRBJ2-7 16 . TRBV29-1 TGCAGCGTTGAAGCAGAAAGCGGGGGGGCCTTGTACGAGCAGTACTTC CSVEAESGGALYEQYF
. TRBJ1-1 13 . TRBV12-5 TGTGCTAGTGGTTTGGATTACAGAGCTGAAGCTTTCTTT CASGLDYRAEAFF
TRBD1 TRBJ2-2 14 . TRBV18 TGTGCCAGCTCACCGACACAGGGGGCCGGGGAGCTGTTTTTT CASSPTQGAGELFF
. TRBJ1-1 10 . TRBV19 TGTGCCAGTAGATTGGACAGAGCTTTCTTT CASRLDRAFF
. TRBJ2-1 15 . TRBV6-4 TGTGCCAGCAGTGACTCCCATGGCGGGGCCAATGAGCAGTTCTTC CASSDSHGGANEQFF
. TRBJ2-6 18 . TRBV10-3 TGTGCCATCAGTGAGGGGCCAGGGTCAAACTCTGGGGCCAACGTCCTGACTTTC CAISEGPGSNSGANVLTF
. TRBJ1-1 12 . TRBV9 TGTGCCAGCAGCCAGCCGGGTCTTGAAGCTTTCTTT CASSQPGLEAFF
TRBD1 TRBJ1-2 16 . TRBV6-1 TGTGCCAGCAGTGAAGCCGACGGGACAGGGGGTTTTGGCTACACCTTC CASSEADGTGGFGYTF
. TRBJ2-3 11 . TRBV20-1 TGCAGTGCTAGAGAGAGGGATACGCAGTATTTT CSARERDTQYF
. TRBJ2-5 13 . TRBV11-2 TGTGCCAGCAGCTTAGATAGTATGGAGACCCAGTACTTC CASSLDSMETQYF
. TRBJ1-5 14 . TRBV9 TGTGCCAGCAGCGTAGGGGGGCGCAATCAGCCCCAGCATTTT CASSVGGRNQPQHF
TRBD1 TRBJ2-7 12 once TRBV11-2 TGTGCCAGCAGCGGACAGGGCCACGAGCAGTACTTC CASSGQGHEQYF
. TRBJ2-1 11 . TRBV20-1 TGCAGTGCTAGTCGGGGAAATGAGCAGTTCTTC CSASRGNEQFF
. TRBJ1-2 16 . TRBV11-2 TGTGCCAGCAGCCCGCGGAACCAGGGGACTAACTATGGCTACACCTTC CASSPRNQGTNYGYTF
. TRBJ2-7 14 . TRBV6-4 TGTGCCAGCAAGATCGCGGAGCAGTCCTACGAGCAGTACTTC CASKIAEQSYEQYF
. TRBJ2-3 13 few TRBV29-1 TGCAGCGTGACCGGGACTAGCACAGATACGCAGTATTTT CSVTGTSTDTQYF
. TRBJ2-2 11 . TRBV2 TGTGCCAGCTCATACACCGGGGAGCTGTTTTTT CASSYTGELFF
. TRBJ2-3 12 . TRBV9 TGTGCCAGCGCTCAGGCGTCAGATACGCAGTATTTT CASAQASDTQYF
TRBD1 TRBJ2-7 14 . TRBV6-5 TGTGCCAGCAGGGGACAGGGGTCAGCCTACGAGCAGTACTTC CASRGQGSAYEQYF
. TRBJ2-1 14 . TRBV29-1 TGCAGCGCCTTGGACTTACTTGGCTACAATGAGCAGTTCTTC CSALDLLGYNEQFF
TRBD1 TRBJ1-4 18 . TRBV4-1 TGCGCCAGCAGCCAAGAGGACAGGAGGACTACTGTTAATGAAAAACTGTTTTTT CASSQEDRRTTVNEKLFF
TRBD1 TRBJ1-2 14 . TRBV5-1 TGCGCCAGCAGCCCTGGACAGGGGAACTATGGCTACACCTTC CASSPGQGNYGYTF
TRBD2 TRBJ2-1 14 . TRBV14 TGTGCCAGCAGCCCAGGGACTAGTTACAATGAGCAGTTCTTC CASSPGTSYNEQFF
TRBD1 TRBJ1-2 14 . TRBV5-6 TGTGCCAGCAGCTTGGCAGGGGACAGGAATGGCTACACCTTC CASSLAGDRNGYTF
. TRBJ2-7 14 . TRBV7-9 TGTGCCAGCAGCCTAGACACAGGACCCTACGAGCAGTACTTC CASSLDTGPYEQYF
. TRBJ1-2 15 few TRBV11-2 TGTGCCAGCAGCTTAGATTCGCCACGGAACTATGGCTACACCTTC CASSLDSPRNYGYTF
. TRBJ2-2 13 . TRBV4-1 TGCGCCAGCAGCCAAGTTTTGAGAGTTGAGCTGTTTTTT CASSQVLRVELFF